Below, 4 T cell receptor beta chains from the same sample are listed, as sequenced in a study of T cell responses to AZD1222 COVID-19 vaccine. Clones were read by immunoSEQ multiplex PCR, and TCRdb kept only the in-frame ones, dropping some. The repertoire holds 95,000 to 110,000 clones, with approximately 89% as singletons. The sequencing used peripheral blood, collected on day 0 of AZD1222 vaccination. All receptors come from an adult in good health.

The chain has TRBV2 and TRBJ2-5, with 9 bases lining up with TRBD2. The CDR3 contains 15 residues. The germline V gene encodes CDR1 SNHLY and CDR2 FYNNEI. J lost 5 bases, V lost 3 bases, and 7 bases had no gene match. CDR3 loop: CASSEVRGGRETQYF. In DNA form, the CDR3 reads TGTGCCAGCAGTGAGGTGCGGGGGGGCCGGGAGACCCAGTACTTC.

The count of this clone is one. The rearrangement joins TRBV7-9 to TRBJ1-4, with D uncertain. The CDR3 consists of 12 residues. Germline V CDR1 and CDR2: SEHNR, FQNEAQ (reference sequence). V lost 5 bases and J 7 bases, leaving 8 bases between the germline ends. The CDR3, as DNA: TGTGCCAGCAGCCCCCTGGGTGAAAAACTGTTTTTT. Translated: CASSPLGEKLFF. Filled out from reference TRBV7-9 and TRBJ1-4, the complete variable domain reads DTGVSQNPRHKITKRGQNVTFRCDPISEHNRLYWYRQTLGQGPEFLTYFQNEAQLEKSRLLSDRFSAERPKGSFSTLEIQRTEQGDSAMYLCASSPLGEKLFFGSGTQLSVL.

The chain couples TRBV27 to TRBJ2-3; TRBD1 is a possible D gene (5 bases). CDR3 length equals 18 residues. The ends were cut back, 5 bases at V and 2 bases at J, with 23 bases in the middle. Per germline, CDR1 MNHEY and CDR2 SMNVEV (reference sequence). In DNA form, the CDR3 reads TGTGCCAGCAGTCCCTACCCGACAGATCTTGGATTCACAGATACGCAGTATTTT. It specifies CASSPYPTDLGFTDTQYF.

Here the CDR3 reads CASSDRQGQGGGYTF. Written as DNA, the CDR3 is TGTGCCAGCAGCGACCGACAGGGCCAAGGGGGTGGCTACACCTTC. The chain uses TRBV9 and TRBJ1-2; TRBD1 matches at 7 bases. V shed 3 bases and J 7 bases; nucleotides not matched to a gene: 12. The CDR3 spans 15 residues. Germline CDR1 and CDR2: SGDLS and YYNGEE. Full variable domain (missing parts from reference TRBV9 and TRBJ1-2): DSGVTQTPKHLITATGQRVTLRCSPRSGDLSVYWYQQSLDQGLQFLIQYYNGEERAKGNILERFSAQQFPDLHSELNLSSLELGDSALYFCASSDRQGQGGGYTFGSGTRLTVV.